This TCR beta chain came from a study of T cells in Graves' hyperthyroidism and ophthalmopathy. CDR3 length: 12 residues. V lost 2 bases, J lost 5 bases, and 5 bases lay in between. Germline assignment: CDR1 SGHKS and CDR2 YYEKEE (reference sequence). Enrolled ophthalmopathy patients presented with a Clinical Activity Score of at least 3, a NOSPECS grade of at least 4, and disease duration under 3 months. Exclusion criteria comprised uncontrolled infection, other autoimmune disease, pregnancy or lactation. Using RNA transcripts as the source, TCR beta CDR3 regions were amplified. The primer set for the first-round RT-PCR of the TCR CDR3 was HTBI. TCRdb re-called the multiplex PCR reads through MiXCR, storing one row per CDR3 protein. The sample yields around 360,000 distinct CDR3 sequences, roughly 15% seen once. This clonotype was seen many times.

Sequenced material: blood. The gene calls are TRBV5-5 and TRBJ2-1; no definite D call. The sequence was obtained from a woman in her sixties or seventies with Graves' ophthalmopathy. The CDR3 DNA is TGTGCCAGCAGCTTCGAAGACAATGAGCAGTTCTTC. The encoded protein is CASSFEDNEQFF. Looking up the rest from reference TRBV5-5 and TRBJ2-1 gives the full variable domain: DAGVTQSPTHLIKTRGQQVTLRCSPISGHKSVSWYQQVLGQGPQFIFQYYEKEERGRGNFPDRFSARQFPNYSSELNVNALLLGDSALYLCASSFEDNEQFFGPGTRLTVL.